A selection of T cell receptor beta chains follows, all from one sample in a study of T-cell reconstitution after alpha-beta-depleted transplantation in children. A single record per CDR3 protein comes from TCRdb applying MiXCR to the PCR reads. Here the sample spans some 500,000 distinct CDR3 sequences, about 17% being singletons. Sequencing used PBMCs from the stem cell graft donor, obtained from the stem cell graft. These receptor sequences come from a human donor who donated a stem cell graft to a child with acute lymphoblastic leukemia. CDR3s include the opening cysteine and the closing phenylalanine or tryptophan. A D gene is named only where the DNA matches it firmly. Only part of the rows carry a size: once, few, many, or a class if the clone is expanded.

d_call: TRBD1
j_call: TRBJ1-1
clone_size: few
v_call: TRBV5-6
cdr3_nt: TGTGCCAGCAGCTTGGAACAGGGGTATCGGTTGAACACTGAAGCTTTCTTT
cdr3_aa: CASSLEQGYRLNTEAFF

d_call: NA
j_call: TRBJ2-6
clone_size: few
v_call: TRBV24-1
cdr3_nt: TGTGCCACCAGTGGTCTTGGGGATGGGGCCAACGTCCTGACTTTC
cdr3_aa: CATSGLGDGANVLTF

d_call: NA
j_call: TRBJ2-2
clone_size: few
v_call: TRBV29-1
cdr3_nt: TGCAGCGTTGGCCGAGCCACCGGGGAGCTGTTTTTT
cdr3_aa: CSVGRATGELFF

d_call: TRBD2
j_call: TRBJ2-1
clone_size: many
v_call: TRBV5-1
cdr3_nt: TGTGCCAGCAGTCTAGCGGGAGGGCCGTCCAATGAGCAGTTCTTC
cdr3_aa: CASSLAGGPSNEQFF

d_call: NA
j_call: TRBJ2-3
clone_size: few
v_call: TRBV20-1
cdr3_nt: TGCAGTGCTAGAGAACGGGTTTCTAGCACAGATACGCAGTATTTT
cdr3_aa: CSARERVSSTDTQYF

d_call: TRBD1
j_call: TRBJ1-4
clone_size: few
v_call: TRBV2
cdr3_nt: TGTGCCAGCAGGGAAACAGGGGGCGGTCCTGAAAAACTGTTTTTT
cdr3_aa: CASRETGGGPEKLFF

d_call: NA
j_call: TRBJ1-4
clone_size: NA
v_call: TRBV5-1
cdr3_nt: TGCGCCAGCAGCCCGCAGGGAGTTGCAACTAATGAAAAACTGTTTTTT
cdr3_aa: CASSPQGVATNEKLFF

d_call: TRBD2
j_call: TRBJ2-3
clone_size: few
v_call: TRBV5-1
cdr3_nt: TGCGCCAGCAGCTTCCTTGGACTAGCGGGCGGGAGAGATACGCAGTATTTT
cdr3_aa: CASSFLGLAGGRDTQYF

d_call: NA
j_call: TRBJ2-1
clone_size: few
v_call: TRBV20-1
cdr3_nt: TGCAGTGCTAGACGGGCAGGGCCCCTCAGTGAGCAGTTCTTC
cdr3_aa: CSARRAGPLSEQFF

d_call: NA
j_call: TRBJ2-7
clone_size: many
v_call: TRBV4-1
cdr3_nt: TGCGCCAGCAGCCAAGTACGGGGGTCATCCTACGAGCAGTACTTC
cdr3_aa: CASSQVRGSSYEQYF

d_call: TRBD2
j_call: TRBJ2-3
clone_size: NA
v_call: TRBV20-1
cdr3_nt: TGCAGTGCTAGACCATTAACTAGCGGCCAAAGCACAGATACGCAGTATTTT
cdr3_aa: CSARPLTSGQSTDTQYF

d_call: NA
j_call: TRBJ1-5
clone_size: many
v_call: TRBV10-3
cdr3_nt: TGTGCCATCAGTGGAACGGCCACAGGGTCCGAAACTAGCAATCAGCCCCAGCATTTT
cdr3_aa: CAISGTATGSETSNQPQHF

d_call: NA
j_call: TRBJ2-3
clone_size: few
v_call: TRBV7-8
cdr3_nt: TGTGCCAGCAGCTCCCGGGCAGGGGTGCCCACAGATACGCAGTATTTT
cdr3_aa: CASSSRAGVPTDTQYF

d_call: NA
j_call: TRBJ1-2
clone_size: NA
v_call: TRBV5-1
cdr3_nt: TGCGCCAGCAGCTTGGAAACCTATGGCTACACCTTC
cdr3_aa: CASSLETYGYTF

d_call: NA
j_call: TRBJ1-1
clone_size: few
v_call: TRBV5-1
cdr3_nt: TGCGCCAGCAGCTTGGCAGAGTGGACTGAAGCTTTCTTT
cdr3_aa: CASSLAEWTEAFF

d_call: TRBD2
j_call: TRBJ2-1
clone_size: few
v_call: TRBV29-1
cdr3_nt: TGCAGCGTTGAAGATCTCGCTAGCGGGAGGTCCTACAATGAGCAGTTCTTC
cdr3_aa: CSVEDLASGRSYNEQFF

d_call: NA
j_call: TRBJ2-5
clone_size: few
v_call: TRBV7-3
cdr3_nt: TGTGCCAGCAGCTTTGGTTCCCTACAAGGAGAGACCCAGTACTTC
cdr3_aa: CASSFGSLQGETQYF

d_call: TRBD1
j_call: TRBJ2-7
clone_size: few
v_call: TRBV20-1
cdr3_nt: TGCAGTGCTAGAGATCGGTGGAGGACAGGGAGTCACGAGCAGTACTTC
cdr3_aa: CSARDRWRTGSHEQYF

d_call: NA
j_call: TRBJ1-1
clone_size: NA
v_call: TRBV20-1
cdr3_nt: TGCAGTGCCGGGCCCACGGCAATGAACACTGAAGCTTTCTTT
cdr3_aa: CSAGPTAMNTEAFF

d_call: NA
j_call: TRBJ1-1
clone_size: few
v_call: TRBV6-5
cdr3_nt: TGTGCCAGCAGGGGCGGGTGGGAAGCTTTCTTT
cdr3_aa: CASRGGWEAFF

d_call: NA
j_call: TRBJ2-7
clone_size: few
v_call: TRBV1
cdr3_nt: TGCACCAGCAGCCAAGGTAAAACTGGGCAGCGAGGGCGGACACCCTACGAGCAGTACTTC
cdr3_aa: CTSSQGKTGQRGRTPYEQYF

d_call: TRBD1
j_call: TRBJ2-1
clone_size: NA
v_call: TRBV15
cdr3_nt: TGTGCCACCAGCAGAGACTTCCGGGACAGCTCCTACAATGAGCAGTTCTTC
cdr3_aa: CATSRDFRDSSYNEQFF

d_call: NA
j_call: TRBJ2-5
clone_size: NA
v_call: TRBV29-1
cdr3_nt: TGCAGCGTTGGCCGGCAGACTAAAGAGACCCAGTACTTC
cdr3_aa: CSVGRQTKETQYF

d_call: TRBD2
j_call: TRBJ2-3
clone_size: NA
v_call: TRBV7-9
cdr3_nt: TGTGCCAGCACCATACGGACTAGCGGGGTTAGCACAGATACGCAGTATTTT
cdr3_aa: CASTIRTSGVSTDTQYF

d_call: NA
j_call: TRBJ2-3
clone_size: NA
v_call: TRBV27
cdr3_nt: TGTGCCAGCTCGGAGCGCACAGATACGCAGTATTTT
cdr3_aa: CASSERTDTQYF

d_call: NA
j_call: TRBJ1-4
clone_size: few
v_call: TRBV18
cdr3_nt: TGTGCCAGCTCTTTGGCAGGCCAAAATGAAAAACTGTTTTTT
cdr3_aa: CASSLAGQNEKLFF

d_call: NA
j_call: TRBJ2-1
clone_size: NA
v_call: TRBV5-5
cdr3_nt: TGTGCCAGCAGCTTGGTAGAGAGCTCCTACAATGAGCAGTTCTTC
cdr3_aa: CASSLVESSYNEQFF

d_call: NA
j_call: TRBJ2-1
clone_size: NA
v_call: TRBV27
cdr3_nt: TGTGCCAGAGACAGGAACAGTGTCGGGAATTACTGCTCCTACAATGAGCAGTTCTTC
cdr3_aa: CARDRNSVGNYCSYNEQFF

d_call: TRBD2
j_call: TRBJ2-2
clone_size: few
v_call: TRBV12-3/TRBV12-4
cdr3_nt: TGTGCCAGCAGTCTACGGACTAGCCGCGACACCGGGGAGCTGTTTTTT
cdr3_aa: CASSLRTSRDTGELFF